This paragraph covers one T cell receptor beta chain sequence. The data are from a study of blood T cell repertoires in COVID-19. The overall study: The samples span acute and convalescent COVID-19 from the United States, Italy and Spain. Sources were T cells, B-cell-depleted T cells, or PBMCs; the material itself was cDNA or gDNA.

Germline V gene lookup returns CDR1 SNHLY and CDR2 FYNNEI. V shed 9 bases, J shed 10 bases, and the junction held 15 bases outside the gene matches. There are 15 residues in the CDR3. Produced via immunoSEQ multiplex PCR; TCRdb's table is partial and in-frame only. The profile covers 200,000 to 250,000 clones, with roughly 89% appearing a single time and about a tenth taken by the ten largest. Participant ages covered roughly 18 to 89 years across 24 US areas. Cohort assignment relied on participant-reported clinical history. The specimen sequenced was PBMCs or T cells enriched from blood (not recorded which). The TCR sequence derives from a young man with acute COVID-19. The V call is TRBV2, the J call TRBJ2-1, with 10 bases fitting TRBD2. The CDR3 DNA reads TGTGCCAGGAGACAGGGGAGCGGGAGGGCCTCGGAGCAGTTCTTC. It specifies CARRQGSGRASEQFF.